This T cell receptor (beta chain) was recorded in a study of cytomegalovirus exposure and HLA in healthy donors. Study-level points and caveats: The availability of immune exposure information extended only to CMV serostatus. A later analysis revealed that TCR association rates differed between HLA loci, peaking at DRB1 and bottoming out at HLA-C.

Researchers ran the PCR with 60 Vbeta and 13 Jbeta primers. In the original workflow: Roughly 80 million unique TCR beta chains, roughly 10 million shared, were counted in a later analysis. Data came from immunoSEQ multiplex PCR; TCRdb stores just in-frame clones and leaves some out. For V, J and clone size, that table is used; D and trimming come from the DNA. The table lists about 82,000 clones, over 60% of them singletons. The CDR3 spans 14 residues. Trimming cost V 3 bases and J 4 bases, with 12 bases left between them. Per the germline V gene, CDR1 is MGHDK and CDR2 is SYGVNS. Concerning this clone itself: Its target is unknown.

The sample was PBMCs. This TCR was recovered from a woman between 50 and 59 years old in good health and CMV-seropositive. V is TRBV25-1 and J is TRBJ1-1; D gene ambiguous. Here the CDR3 reads CASSDAAAVTEAFF. The DNA of the CDR3 is TGTGCCAGCAGTGATGCCGCCGCAGTCACTGAAGCTTTCTTT.